This T cell receptor beta chain was sequenced for a study of blood T cell repertoires in COVID-19. Libraries were prepared by immunoSEQ multiplex PCR; TCRdb keeps only in-frame clonotypes and omits some of them. The repertoire holds about 210,000 clones, 80% seen once, with under 4.5% in the top ten. This clone was seen a handful of times. V shed 3 bases and J 4 bases; nucleotides not matched to a gene: 7. This CDR3 comprises 15 residues. The germline gives CDR1 LNHDA, CDR2 SQIVND (reference sequence). This TCR was recovered from a young man with acute COVID-19. The sample taken for sequencing was PBMCs or T cells enriched from blood (not recorded which). The rearrangement uses TRBV19 and TRBJ1-2; 8 nucleotides match TRBD1. The chain's CDR3 is CASSIGAGGSYGYTF. CDR3 nucleotide sequence: TGTGCCAGTAGTATTGGCGCAGGGGGCAGCTATGGCTACACCTTC.